This T cell receptor beta chain stems from a study of CD8 T cells in Susac syndrome. RNA was extracted with the RNeasy kit, and a quantity of about 0.45 to 1 ug was reverse transcribed using random hexamers. TCRdb passed the immunoSEQ multiplex PCR reads through MiXCR, listing each CDR3 protein once. The sample carries some 140,000 distinct CDR3 sequences, 80% to 85% recorded once. The sample consisted of CD8+ T cells from PBMCs. This receptor was obtained from a human donor with multiple sclerosis.

DNA for the CDR3: TGTGCCAGCAGCTTGAATGACGAGGCTTTCTTT. It codes for CASSLNDEAFF. The genes are TRBV5-4 and TRBJ1-1; D remains ambiguous. CDR3 length: 11 residues. Germline values: CDR1 SGHNT, CDR2 YYREEE (reference sequence). V was trimmed by 1 base and J by 11 bases, leaving 9 bases between them.